This is a list of T cell receptor beta chains from one sample in a study of cytomegalovirus exposure and HLA in healthy donors. Clones were sequenced by immunoSEQ multiplex PCR, and TCRdb holds only the in-frame ones, with some missing. The data contain 79,000 or so clones, around 77% of them seen just once; the ten biggest clones take up roughly 22%. The sequencing input was PBMCs. These receptors originate from a woman in her 40s in good health and CMV-seropositive. The CDR3 runs from the conserved cysteine through the conserved F or W. D genes are given only for firm matches. Expanded clones get a size class; other rows say once, few or many, or leave the size out.

TRBV5-6	.	TRBJ2-3	TRBD2	TGTGCCAGCAGGCCCCCTAGCGGGGGCACAGATACGCAGTATTTT	CASRPPSGGTDTQYF
TRBV2	.	TRBJ2-7	TRBD2	TGTGCCAGCAGTGAAGGGGGCCGGGAGGGCCCAGTTTACGAGCAGTACTTC	CASSEGGREGPVYEQYF
TRBV9	.	TRBJ1-2	TRBD1	TGTGCCAGCAGTGATGACAGGGAGTATGGCTACACCTTC	CASSDDREYGYTF
TRBV28	.	TRBJ2-7	.	TGTGCCAGCAGTTCCGGGGGGCTTCTAGCGGCCCACGCATACGAGCAGTACTTC	CASSSGGLLAAHAYEQYF
TRBV6-1	.	TRBJ2-3	.	TGTGCCAGCAGTGGTGCAGGGCAGTATTTT	CASSGAGQYF
TRBV4-2	.	TRBJ1-2	TRBD1	TGTGCCAGCAGCCAAGATCGACAGGGGTCGAACTATGGCTACACCTTC	CASSQDRQGSNYGYTF
TRBV6-1	.	TRBJ2-2	.	TGTGCCAGCAGTGAACGGGGACTTTACACCGGGGAGCTGTTTTTT	CASSERGLYTGELFF
TRBV30	.	TRBJ2-3	.	TGTGCCTGGAGTGTAGTTGAGGGCCGGGGCACAGATACGCAGTATTTT	CAWSVVEGRGTDTQYF
TRBV5-1	few	TRBJ2-1	TRBD2	TGCGCCAGCAGCGCCCAGGCTAGCGGGCCCAACAATGAGCAGTTCTTC	CASSAQASGPNNEQFF
TRBV9	few	TRBJ1-1	.	TGTGCCAGCAGCGTAGGAGCCGGCACTGAAGCTTTCTTT	CASSVGAGTEAFF
TRBV7-9	.	TRBJ1-2	TRBD1	TGTGCCAGCAGCTTTGACAGGGGAAACTATGGCTACACCTTC	CASSFDRGNYGYTF
TRBV27	.	TRBJ2-7	TRBD2	TGTGCCAGCAGTGCCCTAGGACTAGCGGATTCCTACGAGCAGTACTTC	CASSALGLADSYEQYF
TRBV6-4	.	TRBJ2-1	TRBD2	TGTGCCAGCAGCGGACTAGCGGGGGAGAAGGTGCAGTTCTTC	CASSGLAGEKVQFF
TRBV30	.	TRBJ2-1	.	TGTGCCTGGAGTGTATCGAGGTTGAGTGAGCAGTTCTTC	CAWSVSRLSEQFF
TRBV5-6	.	TRBJ1-2	TRBD1	TGTGCCAGCAGCACACCTTACCCGGGACAGGGCTATGGCTACACCTTC	CASSTPYPGQGYGYTF
TRBV6-1	.	TRBJ2-7	.	TGTGCCAGCAGTGTTTCGGTAGTCGGGTTCTACGAGCAGTACTTC	CASSVSVVGFYEQYF
TRBV9	.	TRBJ2-1	TRBD2	TGTGCCAGCAGCGATGGACTAGCGTTATACAATGAGCAGTTCTTC	CASSDGLALYNEQFF
TRBV6-5	.	TRBJ2-5	.	TGTGCCAGCAGTTATTACCCACCCCCCGGGTTGCGGGCCCAGTACTTC	CASSYYPPPGLRAQYF
TRBV19	few	TRBJ2-7	.	TGTGCCAGTACCCGGGGACACGGAATCTACGAGCAGTACTTC	CASTRGHGIYEQYF
TRBV19	.	TRBJ1-5	TRBD1	TGTGCCAGTAAGGACAGGGGTGGTGGCAATCAGCCCCAGCATTTT	CASKDRGGGNQPQHF
TRBV30	.	TRBJ2-7	.	TGTGCCTGGAGTCAGGCCGGACAGACAAGCTACGAGCAGTACTTC	CAWSQAGQTSYEQYF
TRBV5-1	.	TRBJ2-1	TRBD2	TGCGCCAGCAGCTTGAGCGGCGGGAGTCTCAATGAGCAGTTCTTC	CASSLSGGSLNEQFF
TRBV4-2	once	TRBJ2-1	TRBD2	TGTGCCAGCAGCCAAGGAGAAGCGGGGGGCCTGGGGGAGCAGTTCTTC	CASSQGEAGGLGEQFF
TRBV6-5	.	TRBJ2-3	TRBD2	TGTGCCAGCAGTTTGGGGCTAGCGGGGGGCTCAGATACGCAGTATTTT	CASSLGLAGGSDTQYF
TRBV6-5	.	TRBJ1-1	.	TGTGCCAGCAGAGCGCTACAGGGGAACACTGAAGCTTTCTTT	CASRALQGNTEAFF
TRBV6-5	.	TRBJ1-2	.	TGTGCCAGCAGTTACTACGGGGTCGGCTACACCTTC	CASSYYGVGYTF
TRBV7-9	medium-sized	TRBJ1-1	.	TGTGCCAGCCCAACCCGGGGGAGGCCTGAAGCTTTCTTT	CASPTRGRPEAFF
TRBV6-5	.	TRBJ2-5	.	TGTGCCAGCAGTTACGAGGTCACCGGGGGAAGGGAGACCCAGTACTTC	CASSYEVTGGRETQYF
TRBV30	.	TRBJ2-1	TRBD2	TGTGCCTGGAGTGAGGGACTAGCCCAGAGGTCGGAGCAGTTCTTC	CAWSEGLAQRSEQFF
TRBV6-1	.	TRBJ2-3	TRBD1	TGTGCTACGACAGGGTTAGATACGCAGTATTTT	CATTGLDTQYF
TRBV14	.	TRBJ2-7	TRBD2	TGTGCCAGCAGCCAAGATTGGTTAGCGGGAGGGAGACGCTACGAGCAGTACTTC	CASSQDWLAGGRRYEQYF
TRBV29-1	once	TRBJ1-3	TRBD1	TGCAGCGTTGAATTTCAGGGGGCCGGAAACACCATATATTTT	CSVEFQGAGNTIYF
TRBV6-4	.	TRBJ1-2	.	TGTGCCAGCACGTTCTCGGCAGGGGCTAACTATGGCTACACCTTC	CASTFSAGANYGYTF
TRBV29-1	.	TRBJ1-2	.	TGCAGCGTGAGATCGGGGGGGGTAGGCGGCTACACCTTC	CSVRSGGVGGYTF
TRBV5-1	.	TRBJ2-1	TRBD2	TGCGCCAGCAGCCCGGGACTAGCGGGGGTCTCCTACAATGAGCAGTTCTTC	CASSPGLAGVSYNEQFF
TRBV5-1	.	TRBJ2-7	.	TGCGCCAGCAGGGGCGGGAACAACTACGAGCAGTACTTC	CASRGGNNYEQYF
TRBV7-8	.	TRBJ1-1	.	TGTGCCAGCAGCCCGCGGGTCGCTACTGAAGCTTTCTTT	CASSPRVATEAFF
TRBV7-9	once	TRBJ2-7	TRBD1	TGTGCCAGCAGCCTACCGGGACAGCCGAAATACGAGCAGTACTTC	CASSLPGQPKYEQYF
TRBV7-8	few	TRBJ2-2	.	TGTGCCAGCAGCTTCGGGGAAAACGGGGAGCTGTTTTTT	CASSFGENGELFF
TRBV14	.	TRBJ2-7	TRBD2	TGTGCCAGCAGCCCCGGGACTAGCCTTAACGAGCAGTACTTC	CASSPGTSLNEQYF
TRBV11-3	.	TRBJ2-2	.	TGTGCCAGCAGCTTAGATTTCGGGAACACCGGGGAGCTGTTTTTT	CASSLDFGNTGELFF
TRBV29-1	.	TRBJ2-5	.	TGCAGCGTTGAAGTAGAAATCCAAGAGACCCAGTACTTC	CSVEVEIQETQYF
TRBV30	once	TRBJ2-3	TRBD2	TGTGGTCTAGCGGGAGGGGGGGATACGCAGTATTTT	CGLAGGGDTQYF
TRBV5-4	.	TRBJ2-3	.	TGTGCCAGCAGCTTTGGCAGGGGAGCAGATACGCAGTATTTT	CASSFGRGADTQYF
TRBV14	.	TRBJ1-2	TRBD1	TGTGCCAGCAGCCGCGAACAGGGGCATCGGTATGGCTACACCTTC	CASSREQGHRYGYTF